The rows below give T cell receptor beta chains drawn from one sample of a study of cytomegalovirus exposure and HLA in healthy donors. Clones were read by immunoSEQ multiplex PCR, and TCRdb kept only the in-frame ones, dropping some. Reported are approximately 58,000 clones; the ten largest clones contain 3.6%. Material for sequencing was PBMCs. The receptors here all came from a woman aged 18-35 years in good health and CMV-seronegative. Each CDR3 is given without its conserved first and last residue.

TRBV30	TRBJ2-3	AWSLPPGGSTDTQY
TRBV9	TRBJ2-3	ASSVGLEWSTDTQY
TRBV11-2	TRBJ2-1	ASSSLQNYNEQF
TRBV6-5	TRBJ2-1	ASTQSAGFHEQF
TRBV6-1	TRBJ1-5	ASSVLGTGGNQPQH
TRBV19	TRBJ1-6	ASSFGDSVNSPLH
TRBV15	TRBJ1-5	ATSTGATGVFSGVNQPQH
TRBV5-8	TRBJ2-3	ASTSSDFTDTQY
TRBV5-4	TRBJ2-7	ASSLVAGAPPYEQY
TRBV5-1	TRBJ1-1	ASSLQGSNTEAF
TRBV6-1	TRBJ2-7	ASSEDFYEQY
TRBV4-1	TRBJ2-7	ASSQSGRGFYEQY
TRBV15	TRBJ2-3	ATSREEGTDKQY
TRBV5-6	TRBJ1-1	ASSQGAGRAF
TRBV29-1	TRBJ1-4	SVEAASGEKLF
TRBV4-1	TRBJ2-3	ASSQDRGVRTDTQY
TRBV4-1	TRBJ2-2	ASSHIMTKNGELF
TRBV5-4	TRBJ1-1	ASSPEPGELEAF
TRBV4-2	TRBJ1-4	ASSPQGRGNEKLF
TRBV29-1	TRBJ1-2	SVPNRGPVDGYT
TRBV6-1	TRBJ2-7	ASTRLAGGRYEQY
TRBV7-8	TRBJ2-7	ASSLARGGNYEQY
TRBV7-2	TRBJ2-7	ASSLASTSDYEQY
TRBV9	TRBJ2-1	ASSTRLAGEQF
TRBV2	TRBJ2-1	ASSQGLMKQF
TRBV7-8	TRBJ1-2	ASSPDRGNGGYT
TRBV30	TRBJ2-7	ASGMRGHGGEQY
TRBV2	TRBJ1-1	ASSAIEGTEAF
TRBV9	TRBJ2-3	ASSTDRDTQY
TRBV6-5	TRBJ2-7	ASSYGGSGGPYEQY
TRBV6-5	TRBJ2-7	ASSYTWTGNYEQY
TRBV7-8	TRBJ1-2	ASSPSGEESYT
TRBV6-5	TRBJ2-7	ASSETSGRSREQY
TRBV4-1	TRBJ2-7	ASSQPTGGDYEQY
TRBV6-1	TRBJ1-5	ARRTGPDNQPQH
TRBV6-1	TRBJ2-7	ASSVRTGGLTYEQY
TRBV5-1	TRBJ2-1	ASSLGSESYNEQF
TRBV7-3	TRBJ2-5	ASSLVDRGLQETQY
TRBV6-5	TRBJ1-5	ASRPKGYSNQPQH
TRBV6-6	TRBJ1-2	ASSYLPQGTDGYT
TRBV9	TRBJ2-1	ASSVASGSGEQF
TRBV5-4	TRBJ1-1	ASSSDRLNTEAF
TRBV19	TRBJ2-7	ASSMSSGSLYEQY
TRBV7-8	TRBJ2-1	ASSFSGGDDNEQF
TRBV5-1	TRBJ2-2	ASSLTSGSTGELF
TRBV4-2	TRBJ2-7	ASAPGGGSAYEQY
TRBV6-1	TRBJ1-2	ASSHDSYGYT
TRBV5-1	TRBJ2-1	ASSLVDLNNEQF
TRBV11-2	TRBJ2-7	ASRRPGQAYEQY
TRBV9	TRBJ2-5	ASSPPTDQETQY
TRBV4-1	TRBJ2-5	ASSHRRGERETQY
TRBV28	TRBJ1-2	ASSLWGTGGRNYGYT
TRBV7-9	TRBJ2-5	ALSPSGQETQY